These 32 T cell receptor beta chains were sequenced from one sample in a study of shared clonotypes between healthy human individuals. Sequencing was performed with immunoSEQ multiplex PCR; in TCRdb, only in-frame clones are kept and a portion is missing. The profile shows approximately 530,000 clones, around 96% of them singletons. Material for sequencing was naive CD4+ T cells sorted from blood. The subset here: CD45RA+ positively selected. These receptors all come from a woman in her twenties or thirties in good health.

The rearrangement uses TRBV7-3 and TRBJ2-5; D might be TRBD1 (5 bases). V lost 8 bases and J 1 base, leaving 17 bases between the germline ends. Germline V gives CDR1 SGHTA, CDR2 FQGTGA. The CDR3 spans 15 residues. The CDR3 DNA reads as TGTGCCAGCGCCTTTGGGCTTCAGGGCCAAGAGACCCAGTACTTC. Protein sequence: CASAFGLQGQETQYF.

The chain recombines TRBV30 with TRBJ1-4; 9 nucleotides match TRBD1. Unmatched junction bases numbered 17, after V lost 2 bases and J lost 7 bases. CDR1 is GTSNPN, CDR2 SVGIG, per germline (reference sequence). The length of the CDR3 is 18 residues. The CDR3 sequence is CAWSLGGQGPGGSEKLFF. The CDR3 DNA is TGTGCCTGGAGTTTAGGGGGACAGGGTCCTGGGGGGAGTGAAAAACTGTTTTTT.

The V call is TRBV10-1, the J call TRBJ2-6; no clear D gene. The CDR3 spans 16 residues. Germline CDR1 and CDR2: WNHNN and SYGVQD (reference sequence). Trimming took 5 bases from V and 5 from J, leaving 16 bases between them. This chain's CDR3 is CASSYIAQSRANVLTF. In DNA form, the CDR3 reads TGCGCCAGCAGTTACATCGCACAAAGTCGGGCCAACGTCCTGACTTTC.

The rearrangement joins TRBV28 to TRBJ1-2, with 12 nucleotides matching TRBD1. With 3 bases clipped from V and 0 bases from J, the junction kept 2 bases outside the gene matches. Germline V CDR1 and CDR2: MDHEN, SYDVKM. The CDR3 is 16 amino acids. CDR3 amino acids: CASSLGQGAANYGYTF. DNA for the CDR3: TGTGCCAGCAGTTTGGGACAGGGGGCGGCTAACTATGGCTACACCTTC.

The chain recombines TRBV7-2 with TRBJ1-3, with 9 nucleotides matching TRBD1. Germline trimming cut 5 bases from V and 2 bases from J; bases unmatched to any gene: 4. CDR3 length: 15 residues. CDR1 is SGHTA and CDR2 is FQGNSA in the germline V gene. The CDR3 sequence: CASSRQGVPGNTIYF. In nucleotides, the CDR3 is TGTGCCAGCAGCCGACAGGGGGTTCCTGGAAACACCATATATTTT.

CDR3 in amino acids: CASSQFLQGRVWIHGTEAFF. CDR3 DNA: TGCGCCAGCAGTCAATTCTTACAGGGACGGGTCTGGATACATGGGACTGAAGCTTTCTTT. The chain recombines TRBV23-1 with TRBJ1-1, with D possibly matching TRBD1 (6 bases). TRBV23-1 is treated as an ORF (open reading frame) with a function not yet certain. The CDR3 consists of 20 residues. V was clipped by 1 base and J by 5 bases, with 29 bases between them.

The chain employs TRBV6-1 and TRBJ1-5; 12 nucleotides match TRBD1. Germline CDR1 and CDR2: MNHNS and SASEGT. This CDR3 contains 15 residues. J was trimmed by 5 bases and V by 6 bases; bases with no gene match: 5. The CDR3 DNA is TGTGCCAGCAGCAAGGGACAGGGGGCCCATCAGCCCCAGCATTTT. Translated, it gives CASSKGQGAHQPQHF.

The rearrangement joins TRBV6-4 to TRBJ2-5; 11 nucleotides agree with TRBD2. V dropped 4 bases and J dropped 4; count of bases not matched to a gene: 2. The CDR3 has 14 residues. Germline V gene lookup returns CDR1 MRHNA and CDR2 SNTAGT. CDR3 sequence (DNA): TGTGCCAGCAGTGCTAGCGGGAGGCCAGAGACCCAGTACTTC. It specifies CASSASGRPETQYF.

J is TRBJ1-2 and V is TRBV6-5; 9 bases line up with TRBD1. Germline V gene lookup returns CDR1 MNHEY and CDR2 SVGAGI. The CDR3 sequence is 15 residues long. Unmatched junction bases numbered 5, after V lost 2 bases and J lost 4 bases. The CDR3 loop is CASSYQVTGGYGYTF. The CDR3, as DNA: TGTGCCAGCAGTTACCAAGTGACAGGGGGCTATGGCTACACCTTC.

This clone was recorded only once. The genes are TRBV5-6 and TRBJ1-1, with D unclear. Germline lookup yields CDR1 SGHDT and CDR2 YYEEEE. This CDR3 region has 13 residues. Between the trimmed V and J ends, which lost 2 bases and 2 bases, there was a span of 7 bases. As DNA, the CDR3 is TGTGCCAGCAGCTTCCCCCCAAACACTGAAGCTTTCTTT. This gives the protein CASSFPPNTEAFF.

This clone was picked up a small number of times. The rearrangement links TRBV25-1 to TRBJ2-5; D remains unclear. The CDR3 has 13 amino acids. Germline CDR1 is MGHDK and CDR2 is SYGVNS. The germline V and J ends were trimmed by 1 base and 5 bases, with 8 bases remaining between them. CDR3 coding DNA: TGTGCCAGCAGTGAATTGGATGAGGAGACCCAGTACTTC. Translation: CASSELDEETQYF.

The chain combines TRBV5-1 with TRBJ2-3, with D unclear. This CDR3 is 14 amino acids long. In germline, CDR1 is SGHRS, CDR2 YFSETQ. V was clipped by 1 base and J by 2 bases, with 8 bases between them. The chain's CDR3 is CASSLPSATDTQYF. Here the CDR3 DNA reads TGCGCCAGCAGCTTGCCGTCAGCCACAGATACGCAGTATTTT.

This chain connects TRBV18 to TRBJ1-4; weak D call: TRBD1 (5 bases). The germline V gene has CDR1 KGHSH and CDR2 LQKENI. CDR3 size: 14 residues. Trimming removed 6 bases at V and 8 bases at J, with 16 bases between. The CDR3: CASSPMGPREKLFF. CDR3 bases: TGTGCCAGCTCCCCTATGGGGCCTAGGGAAAAACTGTTTTTT.

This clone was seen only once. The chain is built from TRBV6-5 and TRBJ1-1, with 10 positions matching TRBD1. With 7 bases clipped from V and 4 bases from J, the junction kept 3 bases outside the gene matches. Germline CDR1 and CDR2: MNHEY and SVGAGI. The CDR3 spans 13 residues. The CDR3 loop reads CASTRTGGTEAFF. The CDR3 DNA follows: TGTGCCAGCACCCGGACAGGGGGCACTGAAGCTTTCTTT.

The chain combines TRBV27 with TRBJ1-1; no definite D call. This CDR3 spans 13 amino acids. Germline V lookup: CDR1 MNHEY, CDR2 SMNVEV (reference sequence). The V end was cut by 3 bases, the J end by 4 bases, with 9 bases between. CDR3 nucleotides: TGTGCCAGCAGTTTCGCCGAAAGCACTGAAGCTTTCTTT. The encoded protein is CASSFAESTEAFF.

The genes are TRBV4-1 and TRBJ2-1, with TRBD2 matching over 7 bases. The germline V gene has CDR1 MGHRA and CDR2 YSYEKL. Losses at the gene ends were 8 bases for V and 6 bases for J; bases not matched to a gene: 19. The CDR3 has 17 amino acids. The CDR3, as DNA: TGCGCCAGCCCCCAAAGCGTCGGACTAGAAAAAGGCAATGAGCAGTTCTTC. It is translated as CASPQSVGLEKGNEQFF.

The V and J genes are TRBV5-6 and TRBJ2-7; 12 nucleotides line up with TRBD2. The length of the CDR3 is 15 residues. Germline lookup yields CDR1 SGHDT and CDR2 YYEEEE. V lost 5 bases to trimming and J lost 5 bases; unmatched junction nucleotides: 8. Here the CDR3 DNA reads TGTGCCAGCAGAGTTGGACTAGCGGGAAGGGACGAGCAGTACTTC. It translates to CASRVGLAGRDEQYF.

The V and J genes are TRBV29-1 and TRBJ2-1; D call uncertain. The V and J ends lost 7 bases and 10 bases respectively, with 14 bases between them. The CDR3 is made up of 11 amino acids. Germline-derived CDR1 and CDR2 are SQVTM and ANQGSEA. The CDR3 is CSARQADEQFF. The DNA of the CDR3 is TGCAGCGCCAGGCAGGCTGACGAGCAGTTCTTC.

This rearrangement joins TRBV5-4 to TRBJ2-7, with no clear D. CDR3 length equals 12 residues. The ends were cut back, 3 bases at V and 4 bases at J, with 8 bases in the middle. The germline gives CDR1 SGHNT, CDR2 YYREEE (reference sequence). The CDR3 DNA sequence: TGTGCCAGCAGCTCTGGGAATTACGAGCAGTACTTC. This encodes CASSSGNYEQYF.

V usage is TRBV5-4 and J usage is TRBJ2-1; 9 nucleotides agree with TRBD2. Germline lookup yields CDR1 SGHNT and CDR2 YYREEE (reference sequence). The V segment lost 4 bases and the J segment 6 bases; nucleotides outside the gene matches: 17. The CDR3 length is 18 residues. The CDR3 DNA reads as TGTGCCAGCAGCCAGGGAGGACTAGCGTCACAGCGATTCAATGAGCAGTTCTTC. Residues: CASSQGGLASQRFNEQFF.

CDR3 region: CASGPDAANEKLFF. CDR3 DNA: TGTGCCAGCGGACCAGATGCAGCTAATGAAAAACTGTTTTTT. The chain recombines TRBV28 with TRBJ1-4; the D is unclear. There are 14 residues in the CDR3. V dropped 8 bases and J dropped 3 bases, with 13 bases sitting between them. Germline CDR1 is MDHEN and CDR2 is SYDVKM.

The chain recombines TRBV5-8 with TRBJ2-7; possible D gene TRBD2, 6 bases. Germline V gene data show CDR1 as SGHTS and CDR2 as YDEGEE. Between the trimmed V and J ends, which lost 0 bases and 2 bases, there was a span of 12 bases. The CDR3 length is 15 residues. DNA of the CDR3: TGTGCCAGCAGCTTGGGCCGCCCGGGGGCCTACGAGCAGTACTTC. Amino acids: CASSLGRPGAYEQYF. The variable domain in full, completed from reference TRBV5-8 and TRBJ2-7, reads EAGVTQSPTHLIKTRGQQATLRCSPISGHTSVYWYQQALGLGLQFLLWYDEGEERNRGNFPPRFSGRQFPNYSSELNVNALELEDSALYLCASSLGRPGAYEQYFGPGTRLTVT.

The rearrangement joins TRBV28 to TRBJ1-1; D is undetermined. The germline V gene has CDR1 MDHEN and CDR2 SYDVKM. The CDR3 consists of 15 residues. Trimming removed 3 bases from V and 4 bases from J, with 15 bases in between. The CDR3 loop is CASSFQWSVGTEAFF. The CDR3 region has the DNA TGTGCCAGCAGTTTCCAGTGGTCGGTGGGCACTGAAGCTTTCTTT.

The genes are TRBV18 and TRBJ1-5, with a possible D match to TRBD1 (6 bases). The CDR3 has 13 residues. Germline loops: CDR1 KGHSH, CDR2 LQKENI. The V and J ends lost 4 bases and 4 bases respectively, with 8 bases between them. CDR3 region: CASSQTGNQPQHF. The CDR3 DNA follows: TGTGCCAGCTCACAAACAGGGAATCAGCCCCAGCATTTT. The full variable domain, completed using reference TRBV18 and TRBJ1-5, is NAGVMQNPRHLVRRRGQEARLRCSPMKGHSHVYWYRQLPEEGLKFMVYLQKENIIDESGMPKERFSAEFPKEGPSILRIQQVVRGDSAAYFCASSQTGNQPQHFGDGTRLSIL.

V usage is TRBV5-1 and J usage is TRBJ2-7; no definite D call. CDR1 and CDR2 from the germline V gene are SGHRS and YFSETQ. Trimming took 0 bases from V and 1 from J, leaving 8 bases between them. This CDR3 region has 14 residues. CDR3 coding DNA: TGCGCCAGCAGCTTGGGAAGCGAGTCCTACGAGCAGTACTTC. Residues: CASSLGSESYEQYF.

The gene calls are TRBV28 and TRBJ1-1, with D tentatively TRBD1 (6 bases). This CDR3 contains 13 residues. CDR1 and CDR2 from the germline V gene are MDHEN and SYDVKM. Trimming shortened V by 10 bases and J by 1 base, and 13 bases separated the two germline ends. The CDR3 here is CATGGHTNTEAFF. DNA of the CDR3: TGTGCCACCGGGGGACATACGAACACTGAAGCTTTCTTT.

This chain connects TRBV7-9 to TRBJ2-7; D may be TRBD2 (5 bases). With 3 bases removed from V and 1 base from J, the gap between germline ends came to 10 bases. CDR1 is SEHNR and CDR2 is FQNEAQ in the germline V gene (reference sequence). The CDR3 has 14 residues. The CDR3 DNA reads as TGTGCCAGCAGCTTTACAGCGGCGTCCTACGAGCAGTACTTC. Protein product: CASSFTAASYEQYF.

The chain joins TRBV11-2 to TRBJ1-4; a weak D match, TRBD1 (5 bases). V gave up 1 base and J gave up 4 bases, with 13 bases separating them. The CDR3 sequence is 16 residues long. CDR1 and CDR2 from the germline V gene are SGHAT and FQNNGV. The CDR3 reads CASSLGATVLNEKLFF. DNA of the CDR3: TGTGCCAGCAGCTTAGGAGCGACAGTTCTTAATGAAAAACTGTTTTTT.

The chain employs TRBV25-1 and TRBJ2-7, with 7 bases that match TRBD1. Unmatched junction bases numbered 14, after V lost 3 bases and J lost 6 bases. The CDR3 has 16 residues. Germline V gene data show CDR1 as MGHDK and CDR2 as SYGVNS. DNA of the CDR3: TGTGCCAGCAGTGACCAGACAGGGAAGTCTATCTCCGAGCAGTACTTC. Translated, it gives CASSDQTGKSISEQYF.

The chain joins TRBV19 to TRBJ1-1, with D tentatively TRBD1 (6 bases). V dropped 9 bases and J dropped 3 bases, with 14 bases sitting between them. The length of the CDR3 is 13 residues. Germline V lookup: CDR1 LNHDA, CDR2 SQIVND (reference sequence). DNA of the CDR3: TGTGCCAGCCGACGGGACACCTACACTGAAGCTTTCTTT. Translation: CASRRDTYTEAFF.

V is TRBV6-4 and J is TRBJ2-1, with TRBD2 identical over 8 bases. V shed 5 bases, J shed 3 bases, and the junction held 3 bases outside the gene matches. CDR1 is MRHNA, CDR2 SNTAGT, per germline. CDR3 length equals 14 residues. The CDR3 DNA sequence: TGTGCCAGCAGTCTTAGCGGGAACTACAATGAGCAGTTCTTC. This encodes CASSLSGNYNEQFF.

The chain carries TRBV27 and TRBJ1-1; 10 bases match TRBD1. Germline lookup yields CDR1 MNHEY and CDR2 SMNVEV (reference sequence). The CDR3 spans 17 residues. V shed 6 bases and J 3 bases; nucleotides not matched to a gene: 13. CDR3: CASSRLRDRGFDTEAFF. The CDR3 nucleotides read TGTGCCAGCAGCCGTCTTCGGGACAGGGGTTTCGACACTGAAGCTTTCTTT.